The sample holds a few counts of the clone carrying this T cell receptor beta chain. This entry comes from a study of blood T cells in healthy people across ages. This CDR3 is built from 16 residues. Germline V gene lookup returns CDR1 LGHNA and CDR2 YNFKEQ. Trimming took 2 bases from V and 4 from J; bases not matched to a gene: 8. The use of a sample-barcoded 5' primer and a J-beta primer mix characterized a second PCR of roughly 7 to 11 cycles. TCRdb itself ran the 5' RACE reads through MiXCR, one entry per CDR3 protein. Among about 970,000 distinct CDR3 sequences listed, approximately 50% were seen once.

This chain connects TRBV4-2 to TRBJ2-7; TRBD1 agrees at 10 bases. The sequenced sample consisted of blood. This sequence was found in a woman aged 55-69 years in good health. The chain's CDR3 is CASSQMTDRGWYEQYF. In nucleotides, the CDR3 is TGTGCCAGCAGCCAAATGACGGACAGGGGGTGGTACGAGCAGTACTTC.